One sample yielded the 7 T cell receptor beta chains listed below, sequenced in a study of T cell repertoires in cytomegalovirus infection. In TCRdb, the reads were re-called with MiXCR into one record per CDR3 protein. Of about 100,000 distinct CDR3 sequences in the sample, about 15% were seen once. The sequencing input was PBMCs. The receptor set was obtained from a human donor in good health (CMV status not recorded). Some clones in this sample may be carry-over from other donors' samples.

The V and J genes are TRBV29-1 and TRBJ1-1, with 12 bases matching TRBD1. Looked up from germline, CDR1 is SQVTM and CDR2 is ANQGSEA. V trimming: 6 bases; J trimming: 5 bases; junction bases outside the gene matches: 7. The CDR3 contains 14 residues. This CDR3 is CSVVGTGGGTEAFF. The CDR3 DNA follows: TGCAGCGTGGTAGGGACAGGGGGCGGAACTGAAGCTTTCTTT.

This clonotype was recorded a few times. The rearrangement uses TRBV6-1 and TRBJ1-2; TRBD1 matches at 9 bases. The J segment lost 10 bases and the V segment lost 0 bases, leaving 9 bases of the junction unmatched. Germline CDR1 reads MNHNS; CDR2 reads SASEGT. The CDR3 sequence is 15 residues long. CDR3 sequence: CASSEALGTGTFYTF. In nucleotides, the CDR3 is TGTGCCAGCAGTGAAGCGCTTGGGACAGGGACCTTCTACACCTTC.

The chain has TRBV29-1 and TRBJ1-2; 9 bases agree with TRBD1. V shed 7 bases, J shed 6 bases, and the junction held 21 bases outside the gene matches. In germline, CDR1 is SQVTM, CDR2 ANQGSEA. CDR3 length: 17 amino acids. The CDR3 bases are TGCAGCGCCATCCCTCCGGGACAGGGACCCCCCGGGGATGGCTACACCTTC. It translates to CSAIPPGQGPPGDGYTF.

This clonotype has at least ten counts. The CDR3 nucleotides are TGCGCCAGCAGCCCGGACCGGGGGCACTATGGCTACACCTTC. Amino acid sequence: CASSPDRGHYGYTF. This chain uses TRBV23-1 with TRBJ1-2, with D perhaps matching TRBD1 (6 bases). TRBV23-1 carries the ORF label, with uncertain function. V lost 6 bases to trimming and J lost 3 bases, with 14 bases between them. The CDR3 covers 14 residues.

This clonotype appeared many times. CDR3: CASSISSITNNEQFF. CDR3 bases: TGTGCCAGTAGTATATCTAGCATAACCAACAATGAGCAGTTCTTC. The chain links TRBV19 to TRBJ2-1; possible D gene TRBD2, 5 bases. V lost 2 bases to trimming and J lost 5 bases, with 13 bases between them. The CDR3 covers 15 residues. Germline V gene data show CDR1 as LNHDA and CDR2 as SQIVND (reference sequence).

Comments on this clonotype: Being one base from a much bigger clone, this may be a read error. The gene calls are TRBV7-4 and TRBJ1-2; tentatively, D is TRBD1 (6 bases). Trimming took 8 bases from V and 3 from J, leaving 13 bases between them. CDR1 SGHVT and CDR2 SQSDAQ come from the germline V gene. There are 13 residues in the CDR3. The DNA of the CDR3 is TGTGCCAGCCAACAGGGTACTGACTATGGCTACACCTTC. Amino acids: CASQQGTDYGYTF.

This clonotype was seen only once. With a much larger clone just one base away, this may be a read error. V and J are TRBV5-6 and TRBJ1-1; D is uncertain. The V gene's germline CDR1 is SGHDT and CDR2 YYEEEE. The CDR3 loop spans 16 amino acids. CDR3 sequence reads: CVSSLVSAKMNTEAFF. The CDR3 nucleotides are TGTGTCAGCAGCTTGGTTTCGGCCAAGATGAACACTGAAGCTTTCTTT.